Listed below are T cell receptor beta chains from one sample, sequenced in a study of cytomegalovirus exposure and HLA in healthy donors. Assay: immunoSEQ multiplex PCR; the TCRdb copy retains only in-frame clones and omits some. The table records 33,000 or so clones, 90% of them present only once. Sequencing used PBMCs. These receptors were collected from a woman younger than 35 in good health and CMV-seronegative. CDR3s include the opening cysteine and the closing phenylalanine or tryptophan. Fields, in order: clone size, V gene, D gene, J gene, CDR3 protein, CDR3 DNA. D genes are given only for firm matches. Clone size is stated in some rows and not others, as once, few, many or a class when expanded.

-	TRBV30	-	TRBJ2-7	CAWSVRGPYEQYF	TGTGCCTGGAGTGTTAGGGGCCCCTACGAGCAGTACTTC
-	TRBV28	-	TRBJ1-2	CASRPVTQGLGGYTF	TGTGCCAGCAGACCTGTAACTCAGGGCCTTGGGGGCTACACCTTC
-	TRBV5-1	TRBD1	TRBJ2-5	CASSLDRGWETQYF	TGCGCCAGCAGCTTGGACAGGGGCTGGGAGACCCAGTACTTC
-	TRBV28	-	TRBJ2-7	CASSLTGIRSYEQYF	TGTGCCAGCAGTTTAACAGGAATCCGATCCTACGAGCAGTACTTC
-	TRBV19	-	TRBJ1-2	CASSITGMVYGYTF	TGTGCCAGTAGTATTACAGGGATGGTCTATGGCTACACCTTC
-	TRBV29-1	-	TRBJ1-1	CSVRGLMNTEAFF	TGCAGCGTTAGGGGCCTAATGAACACTGAAGCTTTCTTT
-	TRBV5-5	TRBD1	TRBJ2-5	CASSLGQGGEETQYF	TGTGCCAGCAGCCTGGGACAGGGGGGAGAAGAGACCCAGTACTTC
-	TRBV5-1	-	TRBJ2-7	CASSWSSYEQYF	TGCGCCAGCAGCTGGAGCTCCTACGAGCAGTACTTC
-	TRBV27	TRBD1	TRBJ2-7	CASSHPGILRDRGYEQYF	TGTGCCAGCAGCCATCCGGGGATATTGAGGGACAGGGGGTACGAGCAGTACTTC
-	TRBV5-1	TRBD1	TRBJ1-2	CASSLDTGGSYTF	TGCGCCAGCAGCTTGGACACAGGGGGGAGCTACACCTTC
-	TRBV5-1	-	TRBJ1-3	CASRPFMPSSGNTIYF	TGCGCCAGCAGACCCTTCATGCCTAGCTCTGGAAACACCATATATTTT
medium-sized	TRBV6-1	-	TRBJ2-7	CASSPGVDRSEQYF	TGTGCCAGCAGCCCCGGAGTAGACCGGAGCGAGCAGTACTTC
-	TRBV30	-	TRBJ2-2	CAWSPPGFNGELFF	TGTGCCTGGAGTCCCCCAGGGTTTAACGGGGAGCTGTTTTTT
-	TRBV7-9	-	TRBJ1-2	CSSSLNLQVNYGYTF	TGTTCCAGCAGCTTAAACTTACAGGTTAACTATGGCTACACCTTC
-	TRBV4-2	TRBD1	TRBJ2-7	CASSPSDRGYEQYF	TGTGCCAGCAGCCCTTCGGACAGGGGTTACGAGCAGTACTTC
-	TRBV23-1	TRBD1	TRBJ2-4	CASSLSDRRPKNIQYF	TGCGCCAGCAGTCTCTCGGACAGGAGGCCCAAAAACATTCAGTACTTC
-	TRBV6-4	TRBD1	TRBJ2-1	CASSEGTGLGNEQFF	TGTGCCAGCAGTGAAGGGACAGGGTTGGGTAATGAGCAGTTCTTC
-	TRBV7-2	TRBD1	TRBJ2-5	CASSPRTGGQTQYF	TGTGCCAGCAGCCCGAGGACAGGGGGGCAGACCCAGTACTTC
-	TRBV10-3	-	TRBJ1-2	CAISESRAGNYGYTF	TGTGCCATCAGTGAGTCGAGGGCGGGGAACTATGGCTACACCTTC
-	TRBV7-2	-	TRBJ2-1	CASSLAVGAYNEQFF	TGTGCCAGCAGCTTAGCGGTAGGGGCCTACAATGAGCAGTTCTTC
-	TRBV7-9	TRBD2	TRBJ2-7	CSSVTSPKDEQYF	TGTTCCAGCGTGACTAGCCCTAAGGACGAGCAGTACTTC
-	TRBV28	TRBD2	TRBJ2-3	CASSIELSSGRTSTDTQYF	TGTGCCAGCAGTATAGAATTGTCTAGCGGGAGGACGAGCACAGATACGCAGTATTTT
-	TRBV7-3	TRBD2	TRBJ2-3	CASSLNSLAVTDTQYF	TGTGCCAGCAGCTTAAACTCACTAGCGGTGACAGATACGCAGTATTTT
-	TRBV7-3	TRBD2	TRBJ2-2	CASSLVAGGPGFTGELFF	TGTGCCAGCAGCTTAGTAGCGGGAGGGCCGGGATTCACCGGGGAGCTGTTTTTT
-	TRBV28	-	TRBJ2-1	CASSPPAEAGYNEQFF	TGTGCCAGCAGTCCTCCCGCTGAAGCAGGGTACAATGAGCAGTTCTTC
-	TRBV7-3	-	TRBJ2-2	CASRVQGGAGELFF	TGTGCCAGCCGAGTGCAGGGTGGGGCCGGGGAGCTGTTTTTT
once	TRBV7-9	TRBD1	TRBJ2-3	CSSSPQGDTQYF	TGTTCCAGCAGCCCACAGGGGGATACGCAGTATTTT
-	TRBV30	-	TRBJ1-6	CAWSDLGGSPLHF	TGTGCCTGGAGTGACCTAGGGGGTTCACCCCTCCACTTT
once	TRBV6-5	-	TRBJ2-7	CASSYTNTGEQYF	TGTGCCAGCAGTTACACTAACACGGGGGAGCAGTACTTC
-	TRBV11-2	-	TRBJ1-5	CASSLGGQLYSNQPQHF	TGTGCCAGCAGCTTAGGCGGACAGCTCTATAGCAATCAGCCCCAGCATTTT
-	TRBV7-9	TRBD1	TRBJ2-3	CASARQGAIDTQYF	TGTGCCAGCGCAAGGCAGGGGGCTATAGATACGCAGTATTTT
-	TRBV11-2	TRBD1	TRBJ2-7	CASSSRDRLYEQYF	TGTGCCAGCAGCTCTAGGGACAGGTTATACGAGCAGTACTTC
-	TRBV5-1	TRBD1	TRBJ2-3	CASSSGQGPDTQYF	TGCGCCAGCAGCTCCGGACAGGGCCCAGATACGCAGTATTTT
-	TRBV2	-	TRBJ1-1	CASSVQAGNTEAFF	TGTGCCAGCAGTGTCCAGGCAGGGAACACTGAAGCTTTCTTT
-	TRBV7-9	TRBD1	TRBJ1-1	CSSSLDRGSPEAFF	TGTTCCAGCAGCCTTGACAGGGGATCCCCTGAAGCTTTCTTT
once	TRBV6-1	-	TRBJ1-1	CASSEEGGGLGAAFF	TGTGCCAGCAGTGAAGAAGGGGGGGGCCTCGGTGCTGCTTTCTTT
-	TRBV19	-	TRBJ2-2	CASSILLQGPNTGELFF	TGTGCCAGTAGTATTCTACTTCAGGGTCCGAACACCGGGGAGCTGTTTTTT
-	TRBV6-5	-	TRBJ1-1	CASSSLGSSGAFF	TGTGCCAGCAGTTCCCTCGGCTCGAGCGGGGCTTTCTTT
-	TRBV6-5	-	TRBJ2-7	CASGVSLEQYF	TGTGCCAGCGGAGTTTCCCTCGAGCAGTACTTC
-	TRBV16	TRBD2	TRBJ2-7	CASSHGTSGSYEQYF	TGTGCCAGCAGCCATGGGACTAGCGGATCCTACGAGCAGTACTTC
-	TRBV27	-	TRBJ1-6	CASSLPSAGSPLHF	TGTGCCAGCAGTTTGCCGAGCGCGGGCTCACCCCTCCACTTT
-	TRBV6-6	TRBD1	TRBJ1-3	CASSSTGVGNTIYF	TGTGCCAGCAGTTCCACAGGGGTGGGAAACACCATATATTTT
-	TRBV4-2	TRBD2	TRBJ2-1	CASSQDVRGLAGSSYNEQFF	TGTGCCAGCAGCCAAGATGTAAGGGGACTAGCGGGAAGCTCCTACAATGAGCAGTTCTTC
-	TRBV15	-	TRBJ2-7	CATSRDTGSSEQYF	TGTGCCACCAGCAGAGATACAGGGTCAAGCGAGCAGTACTTC
-	TRBV14	-	TRBJ2-5	CASSQMESLLQETQYF	TGTGCCAGCAGCCAAATGGAGTCCTTGTTGCAAGAGACCCAGTACTTC
-	TRBV5-1	-	TRBJ1-4	CASSLAPGVNEKLFF	TGCGCCAGCAGCTTGGCCCCAGGGGTTAATGAAAAACTGTTTTTT
-	TRBV19	-	TRBJ1-5	CASSIRGPQGQPQHF	TGTGCCAGTAGTATTAGGGGCCCCCAGGGACAGCCCCAGCATTTT
-	TRBV11-3	TRBD1	TRBJ2-7	CASRETRDRATYEQYF	TGTGCCAGCAGGGAAACTCGGGACAGGGCGACCTACGAGCAGTACTTC
-	TRBV2	TRBD2	TRBJ2-7	CASTRSGNYRNEQYF	TGTGCCAGCACCCGAAGCGGGAACTATCGCAACGAGCAGTACTTC
-	TRBV12-5	-	TRBJ2-2	CASGSPITGELFF	TGTGCTAGTGGTTCCCCCATCACCGGGGAGCTGTTTTTT
once	TRBV27	-	TRBJ1-5	CASSFKAGSQPQHF	TGTGCCAGCAGTTTTAAAGCGGGAAGTCAGCCCCAGCATTTT
-	TRBV29-1	TRBD1	TRBJ2-2	CSGIRGNGELFF	TGCAGCGGTATCAGGGGGAACGGGGAGCTGTTTTTT
-	TRBV5-8	TRBD1	TRBJ2-7	CASSRLLPGTGGYEQYF	TGTGCCAGCAGCAGATTGCTCCCCGGGACAGGGGGCTACGAGCAGTACTTC
-	TRBV9	-	TRBJ2-1	CASSAGHSGNEQFF	TGTGCCAGCAGCGCAGGGCATTCGGGCAATGAGCAGTTCTTC
once	TRBV10-3	TRBD2	TRBJ2-1	CAISALAGGRNEQFF	TGTGCCATCAGTGCCCTAGCGGGAGGGCGAAATGAGCAGTTCTTC
once	TRBV19	-	TRBJ1-1	CASRPRLENTEAFF	TGTGCCAGTAGACCTAGACTCGAGAACACTGAAGCTTTCTTT
-	TRBV5-1	TRBD1	TRBJ2-7	CASSFFSGTGGSYEQYF	TGCGCCAGCAGCTTTTTCTCCGGGACAGGGGGCTCCTACGAGCAGTACTTC
-	TRBV7-9	-	TRBJ1-2	CASRGAGRNYGYTF	TGTGCCAGCAGGGGAGCGGGGAGGAACTATGGCTACACCTTC
-	TRBV7-9	-	TRBJ2-1	CASSLEGGGNEQFF	TGTGCCAGCAGCTTAGAAGGTGGAGGCAATGAGCAGTTCTTC